This T cell receptor beta chain was retrieved from a study of spatial heterogeneity in lung cancer. The CDR3 covers 16 residues. V shed 5 bases and J 2 bases; nucleotides not matched to a gene: 7. MiXCR was run by TCRdb on the 5' RACE reads, yielding one entry per CDR3 protein. The sample records fewer than 5,500 distinct CDR3 sequences, around 4% being singletons. Time point defined: sample taken at primary tumor resection. The sequence was collected from a male donor with early-stage non-small cell lung cancer. The chain combines TRBV12-3 or TRBV12-4 with TRBJ2-7; 12 nucleotides line up with TRBD2. The sample was normal lung tissue next to the tumor, taken at surgery. CDR3 sequence: CASSPRLAGATYEQYF. CDR3 in DNA: TGTGCCAGCAGTCCCAGACTAGCGGGAGCAACCTACGAGCAGTACTTC.